This is a list of T cell receptor beta chains from one sample in a study of shared clonotypes between healthy human individuals. Method: immunoSEQ multiplex PCR; TCRdb's copy keeps in-frame clones and lacks some. This table holds approximately 1,500,000 clones, approximately 98% found once. Sample: naive CD4+ T cells sorted from blood. The source is a man aged 30 to 39 in good health. CDR3s include the opening cysteine and the closing phenylalanine or tryptophan. A D gene is named only where the DNA matches it firmly. Size is omitted from some rows. Given values are once, few, many or a class for expanded clones.

. | TRBJ2-5 | . | TRBV5-1 | TGCGCCAGCAGCTTGGCTGTGGGGGTTCAAGAGACCCAGTACTTC | CASSLAVGVQETQYF
. | TRBJ1-2 | once | TRBV5-1 | TGCGCCAGCAGCTTGGCCCTTGGGGGCTTCACCTTC | CASSLALGGFTF
. | TRBJ1-5 | . | TRBV5-5 | TGTGCCAGCAGCTTGGGACAAAGCAATCAGCCCCAGCATTTT | CASSLGQSNQPQHF
TRBD2 | TRBJ2-1 | . | TRBV5-4 | TGTGCCAGCCGACTAGCGGGAGTTAACAACAATGAGCAGTTCTTC | CASRLAGVNNNEQFF
TRBD2 | TRBJ2-2 | . | TRBV11-1 | TGTGCCAGCAGCTCACCCAGCGCGGGAGGCACCGGGGAGCTGTTTTTT | CASSSPSAGGTGELFF
TRBD1 | TRBJ2-7 | . | TRBV28 | TGTGCCAGCAGTTTGACAGGGCCAAACTACGAGCAGTACTTC | CASSLTGPNYEQYF
. | TRBJ2-2 | . | TRBV5-5 | TGTGCCAGCTCTAAAAACAACAGGGTAGCCGGGGAGCTGTTTTTT | CASSKNNRVAGELFF
TRBD1 | TRBJ1-5 | . | TRBV6-1 | TGTGCCAGCAGGGGGGACAGCTCATTCAATCAGCCCCAGCATTTT | CASRGDSSFNQPQHF
TRBD2 | TRBJ2-3 | . | TRBV11-2 | TGTGCCAGCAGCTTAACCCTAGCGGGAGTGAGCACAGATACGCAGTATTTT | CASSLTLAGVSTDTQYF
. | TRBJ2-7 | . | TRBV7-2 | TGTGCCAGCAGCTCCACACCCTACGAGCAGTACTTC | CASSSTPYEQYF
. | TRBJ2-7 | . | TRBV5-1 | TGCGCCAGCAGCTCAACTCCACAACTCTACGAGCAGTACTTC | CASSSTPQLYEQYF
. | TRBJ2-7 | . | TRBV6-1 | TGTGCCAGCAGTGATTACGGGACGTCCGCTTATTCCGAGCAGTACTTC | CASSDYGTSAYSEQYF
. | TRBJ2-2 | . | TRBV9 | TGTGCCAGCAGCGTAGGGTTAGCTTCGACCGGGGAGCTGTTTTTT | CASSVGLASTGELFF
TRBD1 | TRBJ2-7 | . | TRBV29-1 | TGCAGCGTTGAACGGACAGGGGGCTACGAGCAGTACTTC | CSVERTGGYEQYF